Included here is one TCR beta chain sequence, with context. The data belong to a study of blood T cell repertoires in COVID-19. Looking at the study overall: The analysed material was cDNA or gDNA that came from T cells, B-cell-depleted T cells, or PBMCs.

The CDR3 totals 15 residues. Trimming removed 0 bases from V and 0 bases from J, with 7 bases in between. The germline V gene encodes CDR1 SGHKS and CDR2 YYEKEE (reference sequence). Produced via immunoSEQ multiplex PCR; TCRdb's table is partial and in-frame only. The sample comprises approximately 110,000 clones, over 80% of which are singletons, and around a sixth rests with the top ten. This chain uses TRBV5-5 with TRBJ1-5; a possible D gene is TRBD1 (5 bases). This receptor was obtained from an older woman with acute or convalescent COVID-19. Sample: peripheral blood. For the CDR3, the DNA is TGTGCCAGCAGCTTGGAGGGGTTTAGCAATCAGCCCCAGCATTTT. This translates into CASSLEGFSNQPQHF.